Each of the 16 T cell receptor beta chains below was sequenced from the same sample in a study of control samples from healthy donors and cancer patients. Here immunoSEQ multiplex PCR was the method, and the copy in TCRdb shows in-frame clones only, minus some. Of approximately 140,000 clones in the sample, 94% were seen once. The sequencing sample was made of blood. Receptors originate from a man aged 35 to 55 in good health.

As for this clone: Other nucleotide sequences from this sample produce the same CDR3. J is TRBJ2-7 and V is TRBV24-1, with D unresolved. This CDR3 has 11 residues. The germline V and J ends were trimmed by 2 bases and 2 bases, with 0 bases remaining between them. Germline V gene sequence: CDR1 KGHDR, CDR2 SFDVKD. The CDR3 loop is CATSDSYEQYF. For the CDR3, the DNA is TGTGCCACCAGTGATTCCTACGAGCAGTACTTC.

The V call is TRBV7-9, the J call TRBJ1-1; TRBD1 matches at 8 bases. After removal of 5 bases from V and 3 bases from J, the junction contained 5 bases not matched to a gene. CDR1 is SEHNR, CDR2 FQNEAQ, per germline (reference sequence). The CDR3 is 14 residues long. The CDR3 DNA reads TGTGCCAGCAGCCCGGACAGGGAGGACACTGAAGCTTTCTTT. Translating it yields CASSPDREDTEAFF.

V is TRBV5-1 and J is TRBJ2-5; TRBD1 or TRBD2 may be the D gene (5 bases each). V was shortened by 3 bases and J by 7 bases, with 19 bases between the two germline ends. In germline, CDR1 is SGHRS, CDR2 YFSETQ. The CDR3 has 15 amino acids. In nucleotides, the CDR3 is TGCGCCAGCAGCTCACAAACCGACGGGGCAGGGACCCAGTACTTC. The encoded protein is CASSSQTDGAGTQYF.

This chain links TRBV12-3 or TRBV12-4 with TRBJ1-6, with D unclear. With 1 base removed from V and 13 bases from J, the gap between germline ends came to 5 bases. CDR3 length equals 11 residues. This CDR3 is CASSLGWPLHF. In DNA form, the CDR3 reads TGTGCCAGCAGTTTAGGGTGGCCCCTCCACTTT.

This clone is a singleton in its sample. This chain joins TRBV9 and TRBJ1-3; the match to TRBD1 covers 7 bases. The germline V gene has CDR1 SGDLS and CDR2 YYNGEE. V lost 3 bases to trimming and J lost 0 bases; unmatched junction nucleotides: 3. This CDR3 has 15 amino acids. For the CDR3, the DNA is TGTGCCAGCAGCGCGGACAGGAGCTCTGGAAACACCATATATTTT. Amino acids: CASSADRSSGNTIYF.

This chain joins TRBV5-1 and TRBJ1-1, with unresolved D. This CDR3 spans 14 amino acids. V was cut by 1 base and J by 1 base, with 8 bases left in between. CDR1 SGHRS and CDR2 YFSETQ come from the germline V gene. The CDR3 spells CASSLNQRNTEAFF. The CDR3 bases are TGCGCCAGCAGCTTGAACCAGAGGAACACTGAAGCTTTCTTT.

This chain joins TRBV11-2 and TRBJ2-7; 11 nucleotides match TRBD2. The germline CDR1 and CDR2 sequences are SGHAT and FQNNGV. CDR3 length: 14 amino acids. Germline trimming cut 5 bases from V and 4 bases from J; bases unmatched to any gene: 4. The CDR3 nucleotides read TGTGCCAGCAGCGAGGGGACTAGCGGATACGAGCAGTACTTC. Translated, it gives CASSEGTSGYEQYF.

V and J are TRBV5-4 and TRBJ2-3, with TRBD2 matching 13 bases. The junction had 10 bases not matched to a gene; V was cut back by 4 bases and J by 2 bases. In germline, CDR1 is SGHNT, CDR2 YYREEE (reference sequence). CDR3 length equals 18 residues. The CDR3 sequence is CASSPTSGRIRVTDTQYF. The CDR3 bases are TGTGCCAGCAGCCCGACTAGCGGGAGGATTAGGGTCACAGATACGCAGTATTTT.

To note about this clone: Relative to the germline gene, one junction end is altered; a read error may explain this. The rearrangement uses TRBV9 and TRBJ2-3, with 8 bases identical to TRBD2. In germline, CDR1 is SGDLS, CDR2 YYNGEE. The CDR3 sequence is 18 residues long. This chain's CDR3 is CAGSPRDSGATSTDTQYF. The CDR3 coding sequence is TGTGCCGGCAGCCCAAGGGATAGCGGGGCAACTAGCACAGATACGCAGTATTTT.

The chain recombines TRBV5-6 with TRBJ2-1; maybe TRBD2 (6 bases). The germline V and J ends were trimmed by 3 bases and 12 bases, with 10 bases remaining between them. The CDR3 runs to 11 residues. The germline gives CDR1 SGHDT, CDR2 YYEEEE. Here the CDR3 reads CASSWDSRQFF. The CDR3 DNA reads TGTGCCAGCAGCTGGGACTCCCGGCAGTTCTTC.

V usage is TRBV6-5 and J usage is TRBJ1-1; D is undetermined. Germline CDR1 reads MNHEY; CDR2 reads SVGAGI. V lost 2 bases and J 4 bases, leaving 11 bases between the germline ends. The CDR3 loop spans 14 amino acids. DNA of the CDR3: TGTGCCAGCAGTTACCGAGGCTCGGGCACTGAAGCTTTCTTT. This codes for CASSYRGSGTEAFF.

The chain has TRBV18 and TRBJ2-4; TRBD2 aligns across 7 bases. Trimming at V came to 3 bases and at J to 7 bases, leaving 12 bases not matched to a gene. CDR3 length: 16 residues. CDR1 and CDR2 from the germline V gene are KGHSH and LQKENI. The CDR3 reads CASSPAPAGTGNIQYF. CDR3 nucleotides: TGTGCCAGCTCACCCGCCCCAGCGGGGACGGGGAACATTCAGTACTTC.

This clone appeared once. The chain links TRBV5-1 to TRBJ2-1; TRBD1 matches 8 bases. The ends lost 4 bases at V and 4 bases at J; junction bases unmatched: 7. This CDR3 comprises 15 residues. CDR1 SGHRS and CDR2 YFSETQ come from the germline V gene. CDR3 region: CASSRDRSLYNEQFF. DNA of the CDR3: TGCGCCAGCAGCCGGGACAGGTCCCTGTACAATGAGCAGTTCTTC.

The V gene is TRBV7-4, the J gene TRBJ2-3, with TRBD1 identical over 7 bases. Germline values: CDR1 SGHVT, CDR2 SQSDAQ. This CDR3 contains 16 residues. Trimming cost V 3 bases and J 6 bases; bases outside gene matches: 12. In nucleotides, the CDR3 is TGTGCCAGCAGCTTGGTGGCAGGGGGAGAAACGGATACGCAGTATTTT. It yields the protein CASSLVAGGETDTQYF. Based on the CDR3 plus reference TRBV7-4 and TRBJ2-3, the full variable domain is GAGVSQSPRYKVAKRGRDVALRCDSISGHVTLYWYRQTLGQGSEVLTYSQSDAQRDKSGRPSGRFSAERPERSVSTLKIQRTEQGDSAVYLCASSLVAGGETDTQYFGPGTRLTVL.

The CDR3 here is CASSGGDSSGNTIYF. The CDR3 nucleotides are TGTGCCAGCAGCGGAGGGGACAGCTCTGGAAACACCATATATTTT. V is TRBV9 and J is TRBJ1-3; 7 bases match TRBD1. V lost 3 bases to trimming and J lost 0 bases; unmatched junction nucleotides: 3. The germline V gene encodes CDR1 SGDLS and CDR2 YYNGEE. This CDR3 region has 15 residues.

The CDR3: CASSLSVIRRISSPALHF. The DNA of the CDR3 is TGTGCCAGCAGTTTATCGGTAATACGACGGATAAGTAGTCCAGCCCTCCACTTT. This chain links TRBV27 with TRBJ1-6; no reliable D call. There are 18 residues in the CDR3. Germline V CDR1 and CDR2: MNHEY, SMNVEV (reference sequence). The V end was cut by 0 bases, the J end by 14 bases, with 26 bases between.